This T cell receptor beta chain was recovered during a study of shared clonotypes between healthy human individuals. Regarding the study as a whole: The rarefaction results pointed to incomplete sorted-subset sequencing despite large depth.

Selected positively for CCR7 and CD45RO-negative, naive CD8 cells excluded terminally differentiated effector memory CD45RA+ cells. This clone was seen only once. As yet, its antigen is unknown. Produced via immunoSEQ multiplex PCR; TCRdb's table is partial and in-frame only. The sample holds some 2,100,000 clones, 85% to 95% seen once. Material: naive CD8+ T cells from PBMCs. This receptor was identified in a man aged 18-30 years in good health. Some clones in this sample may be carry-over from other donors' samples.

CDR3 sequence (DNA): TGTGCCAGTAGTATAGGGGCAGGGGCCGCAGATACGCAGTATTTT. Translation gives CASSIGAGAADTQYF. The V call is TRBV19, the J call TRBJ2-3; D perhaps matches TRBD1 (6 bases). CDR3 length: 15 amino acids. CDR1 LNHDA and CDR2 SQIVND come from the germline V gene (reference sequence). The V end was cut by 1 base, the J end by 4 bases, with 12 bases between.